The present T cell receptor (beta chain) was sequenced within a study of control samples from healthy donors and cancer patients (dated by TCRdb to 2020 to 2022). The germline V and J ends show losses of 6 bases and 8 bases respectively, and no gene match explains 9 bases of the junction. Taken from the germline V gene, the CDR1 and CDR2 loops are MNHEY and SVGAGI. The cysteine opens and the phenylalanine closes a CDR3 of 14 amino acids. The retained sequence is limited to the CDR3, 42 bases, with the frame set at the first base. The library was obtained by the immunoSEQ multiplex PCR assay. TCRdb took this table from immuneACCESS and kept in-frame rearrangements with V and J called. Such tables lack part of the clones; where checked against another copy, unresolved V genes explain under half of the gap, and the rest is unexplained. The sample table contains fewer than 95,000 clones; only one count was recorded for 85% to 90% of them. The ten largest account for 1.3% of the sample.

To note about this clone: Its target antigen remains unknown. Within one base of it there is no much larger clone, and no base qualities were kept.

Recombination joined TRBV6-5 with TRBJ2-1; 8 junctional bases match TRBD1. The source material was blood. The receptor was isolated from a woman aged 45 to 65 in good health. For the CDR3, the sequence is CASRNSGQGDEQFF. The DNA sequence is TGTGCCAGCAGAAACTCAGGACAGGGCGATGAGCAGTTCTTC.